These 9 T cell receptor beta chains share one sample of origin, sequenced in a study of blood T cell repertoires in COVID-19 (dated by TCRdb to 2020 to 2022). The receptor library was made with the immunoSEQ multiplex PCR assay. TCRdb re-hosts the immuneACCESS table, in-frame sequences only. Its copies lack some clones; in the studies checked, an unresolved V gene accounts for under half of them, and the cause for the rest is not known. This sample holds 100,000 to 150,000 clones; about 80% were observed only once. The biggest ten clones account for about 39% of the sample. The sample was peripheral blood. The receptors shown here come from a man aged 40-50 years with active or convalescent COVID-19.

The V and J genes are TRBV4-2 and TRBJ2-5, with D maybe TRBD2 (6 bases). The CDR3 sequence is 14 residues long. Germline loops: CDR1 LGHNA, CDR2 YNFKEQ. V gave up 0 bases and J gave up 6 bases, with 11 bases separating them. The CDR3 loop is CASSQEAEGKTQYF. CDR3 DNA: TGTGCCAGCAGCCAAGAGGCGGAGGGAAAGACCCAGTACTTC.

Regarding this clone: The same CDR3 can be traced to other DNA sequences in this sample. The chain recombines TRBV7-9 with TRBJ2-2; D not resolved. The CDR3 is 12 amino acids. Germline-derived CDR1 and CDR2 are SEHNR and FQNEAQ (reference sequence). With 4 bases removed from V and 5 bases from J, the gap between germline ends came to 5 bases. This chain's CDR3 is CASSSTTGELFF. The CDR3 nucleotides read TGTGCCAGCAGCTCGACTACCGGGGAGCTGTTTTTT.

V usage is TRBV9 and J usage is TRBJ1-6; D may be TRBD1 (6 bases). CDR1 and CDR2 from the germline V gene are SGDLS and YYNGEE. V was trimmed by 0 bases and J by 9 bases, leaving 10 bases between them. CDR3 length: 14 residues. CDR3 sequence: CASSVGAGVSPLHF. The CDR3 bases are TGTGCCAGCAGCGTAGGGGCAGGGGTTTCACCCCTCCACTTT.

This rearrangement joins TRBV10-2 to TRBJ2-7; TRBD1 matches at 7 bases. The ends lost 0 bases at V and 7 bases at J; junction bases unmatched: 6. CDR3 size: 14 residues. The germline V gene encodes CDR1 WSHSY and CDR2 SAAADI. In nucleotides, the CDR3 is TGCGCCAGCAGTGAGTCCGGGACAGTTTGGGAGCAGTACTTC. It codes for CASSESGTVWEQYF.

This sequence joins TRBV7-9 and TRBJ1-2; 9 bases are shared with TRBD1. The CDR3 is made up of 15 amino acids. Germline V gives CDR1 SEHNR, CDR2 FQNEAQ (reference sequence). J was trimmed by 4 bases and V by 4 bases; bases with no gene match: 7. The CDR3 DNA reads TGTGCCAGCAGCTCCGGGACAGGGAGGGCCTATGGCTACACCTTC. Translated: CASSSGTGRAYGYTF.

V gene TRBV30 combines with J gene TRBJ2-2; 8 bases fit TRBD2. This CDR3 region has 15 residues. With V trimmed by 2 bases and J by 4 bases, 6 bases remained unmatched. From germline, CDR1 is GTSNPN and CDR2 SVGIG (reference sequence). The CDR3 protein is CAWSRTSKGTGELFF. The CDR3 bases are TGTGCCTGGAGTAGGACTAGCAAGGGCACCGGGGAGCTGTTTTTT.

The chain joins TRBV4-1 to TRBJ2-1, with D perhaps TRBD2 (6 bases). Germline V gene data show CDR1 as MGHRA and CDR2 as YSYEKL. Trimming cost V 0 bases and J 3 bases, with 15 bases left between them. CDR3 length: 17 residues. The DNA of the CDR3 is TGCGCCAGCAGCCAAGATCGCGGGGATCCACTCTACAATGAGCAGTTCTTC. The encoded protein is CASSQDRGDPLYNEQFF.

Only a few counts were recorded for this clone. The rearrangement uses TRBV5-1 and TRBJ1-2, with D possibly matching TRBD1 (5 bases). Trimming pared 1 base from V and 4 bases from J, leaving 11 bases between. This CDR3 contains 14 residues. The germline CDR1 and CDR2 sequences are SGHRS and YFSETQ. CDR3 DNA: TGCGCCAGCAGCTTGTCGACCGGGGGCTATGGCTACACCTTC. Its protein product is CASSLSTGGYGYTF.

The V call is TRBV28, the J call TRBJ2-7; TRBD1 matches at 8 bases. Per germline, CDR1 MDHEN and CDR2 SYDVKM. The CDR3 spans 16 residues. V shed 7 bases, J shed 6 bases, and the junction held 17 bases outside the gene matches. CDR3 in amino acids: CASTYSTGQGSREQYF. CDR3 DNA: TGTGCCAGCACCTACTCCACAGGACAGGGATCTCGCGAGCAGTACTTC.